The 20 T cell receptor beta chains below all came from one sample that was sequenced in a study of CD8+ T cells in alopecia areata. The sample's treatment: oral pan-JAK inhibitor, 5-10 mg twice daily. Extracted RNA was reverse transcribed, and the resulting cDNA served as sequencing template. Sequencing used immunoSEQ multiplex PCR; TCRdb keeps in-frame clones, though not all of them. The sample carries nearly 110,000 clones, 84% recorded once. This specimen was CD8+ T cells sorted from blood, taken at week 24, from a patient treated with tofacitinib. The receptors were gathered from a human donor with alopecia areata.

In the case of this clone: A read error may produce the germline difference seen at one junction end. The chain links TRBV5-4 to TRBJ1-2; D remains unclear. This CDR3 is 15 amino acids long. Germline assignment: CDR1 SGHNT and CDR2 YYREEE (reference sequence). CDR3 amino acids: CASRLVGNPYYGYTF. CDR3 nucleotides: TGTGCCAGCAGATTGGTGGGGAATCCCTACTATGGCTACACCTTC.

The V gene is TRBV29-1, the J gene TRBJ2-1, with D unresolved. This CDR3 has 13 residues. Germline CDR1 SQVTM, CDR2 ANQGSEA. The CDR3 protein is CRARRGSYNEQFF. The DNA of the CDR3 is TGCAGGGCCCGGCGCGGATCTTACAATGAGCAGTTCTTC.

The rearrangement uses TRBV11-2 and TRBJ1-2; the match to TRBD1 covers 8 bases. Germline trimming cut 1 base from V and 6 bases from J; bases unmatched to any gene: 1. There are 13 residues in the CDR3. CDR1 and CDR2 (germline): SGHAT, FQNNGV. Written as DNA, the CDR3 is TGTGCCAGCAGCTTAGGGACAGGGAATGGCTACACCTTC. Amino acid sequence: CASSLGTGNGYTF.

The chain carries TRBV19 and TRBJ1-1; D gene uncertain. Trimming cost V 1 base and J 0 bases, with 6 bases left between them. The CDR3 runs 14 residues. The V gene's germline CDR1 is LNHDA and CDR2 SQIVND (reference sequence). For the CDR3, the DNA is TGTGCCAGTAGTATAGTAGTGATGAACACTGAAGCTTTCTTT. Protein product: CASSIVVMNTEAFF.

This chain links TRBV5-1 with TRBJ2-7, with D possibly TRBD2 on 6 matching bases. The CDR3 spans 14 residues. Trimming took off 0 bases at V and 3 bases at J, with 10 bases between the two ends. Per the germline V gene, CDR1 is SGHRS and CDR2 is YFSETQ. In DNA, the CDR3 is TGCGCCAGCAGCTTGGTTCAGGGAGGCTACGAGCAGTACTTC. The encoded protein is CASSLVQGGYEQYF.

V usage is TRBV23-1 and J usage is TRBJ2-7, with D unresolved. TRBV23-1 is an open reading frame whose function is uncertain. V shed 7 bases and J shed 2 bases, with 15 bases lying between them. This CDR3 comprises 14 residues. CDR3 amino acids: CASTKKRRTYEQYF. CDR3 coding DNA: TGCGCCAGCACAAAGAAGCGACGTACCTACGAGCAGTACTTC.

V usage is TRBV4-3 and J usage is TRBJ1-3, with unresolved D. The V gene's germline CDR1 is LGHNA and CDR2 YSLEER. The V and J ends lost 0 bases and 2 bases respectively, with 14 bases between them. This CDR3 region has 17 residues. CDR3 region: CASSQDLIPNPGNTIYF. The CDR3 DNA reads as TGCGCCAGCAGCCAAGATCTGATACCCAACCCTGGAAACACCATATATTTT.

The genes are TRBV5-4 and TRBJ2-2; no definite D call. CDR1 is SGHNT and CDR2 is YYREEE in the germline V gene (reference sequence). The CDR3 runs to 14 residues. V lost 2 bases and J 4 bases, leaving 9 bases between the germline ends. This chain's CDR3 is CASSFSWSTGELFF. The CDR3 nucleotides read TGTGCCAGCAGCTTTAGTTGGAGCACCGGGGAGCTGTTTTTT.

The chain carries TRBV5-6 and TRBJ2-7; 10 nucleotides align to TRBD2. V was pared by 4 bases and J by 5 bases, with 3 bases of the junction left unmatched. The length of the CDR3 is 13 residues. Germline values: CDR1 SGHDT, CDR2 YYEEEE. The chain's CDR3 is CASSRGTSDEQYF. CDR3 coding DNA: TGTGCCAGCAGCCGCGGGACTAGCGACGAGCAGTACTTC.

The CDR3 nucleotides read TGTGCCAGCAGCATTACAGGTTTCGGCTCCTACGAGCAGTACTTC. This encodes CASSITGFGSYEQYF. The rearrangement uses TRBV7-2 and TRBJ2-7; TRBD1 might be the D (5 bases). The CDR3 length is 15 residues. V gave up 5 bases and J gave up 0 bases, with 14 bases separating them. Germline V gene lookup returns CDR1 SGHTA and CDR2 FQGNSA.

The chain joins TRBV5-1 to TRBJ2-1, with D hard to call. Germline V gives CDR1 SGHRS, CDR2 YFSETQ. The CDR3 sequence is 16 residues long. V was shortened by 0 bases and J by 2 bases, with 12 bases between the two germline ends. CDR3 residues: CASSLVRVGPYNEQFF. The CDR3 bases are TGCGCCAGCAGCTTGGTACGGGTCGGGCCCTACAATGAGCAGTTCTTC.

CDR3 DNA: TGCGCCAGCAGCCAGAAAGATGCAACTAATGAAAAACTGTTTTTT. It translates to CASSQKDATNEKLFF. V usage is TRBV4-3 and J usage is TRBJ1-4; no clear D gene. The CDR3 has 15 amino acids. With 3 bases removed from V and 0 bases from J, the gap between germline ends came to 8 bases. Germline V gene lookup returns CDR1 LGHNA and CDR2 YSLEER.

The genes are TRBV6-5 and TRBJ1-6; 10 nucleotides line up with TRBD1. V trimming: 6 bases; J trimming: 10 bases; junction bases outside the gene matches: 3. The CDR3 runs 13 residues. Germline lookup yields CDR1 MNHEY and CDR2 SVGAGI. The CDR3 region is CASRDRGDSPLHF. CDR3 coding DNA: TGTGCCAGCAGGGACAGGGGGGACTCACCCCTCCACTTT.

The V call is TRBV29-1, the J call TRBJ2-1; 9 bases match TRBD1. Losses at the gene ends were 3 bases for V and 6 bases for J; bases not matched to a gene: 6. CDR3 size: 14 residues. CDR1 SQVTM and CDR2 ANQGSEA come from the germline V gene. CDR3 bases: TGCAGCGTTGATACGGGACAGGGTGGCAATGAGCAGTTCTTC. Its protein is CSVDTGQGGNEQFF.

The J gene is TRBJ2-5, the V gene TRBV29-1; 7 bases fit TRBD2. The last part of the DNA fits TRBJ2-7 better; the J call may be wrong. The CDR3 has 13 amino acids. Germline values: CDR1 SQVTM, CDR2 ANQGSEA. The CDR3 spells CSVEVGGVYEQYF. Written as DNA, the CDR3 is TGCAGCGTTGAGGTGGGGGGGGTCTACGAGCAGTACTTC.

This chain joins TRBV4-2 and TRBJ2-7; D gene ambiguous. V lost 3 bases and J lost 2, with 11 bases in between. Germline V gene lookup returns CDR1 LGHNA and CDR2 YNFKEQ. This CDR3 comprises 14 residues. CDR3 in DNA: TGTGCCAGCAGCCATGAAGGGTCCACCTACGAGCAGTACTTC. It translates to CASSHEGSTYEQYF.

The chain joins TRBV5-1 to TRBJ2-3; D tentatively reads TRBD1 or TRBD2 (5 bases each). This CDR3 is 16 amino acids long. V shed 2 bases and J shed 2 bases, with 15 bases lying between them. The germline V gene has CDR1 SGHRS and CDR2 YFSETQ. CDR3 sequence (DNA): TGCGCCAGCAGCTTCAGGGCAAGGGGAGACACAGATACGCAGTATTTT. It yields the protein CASSFRARGDTDTQYF.

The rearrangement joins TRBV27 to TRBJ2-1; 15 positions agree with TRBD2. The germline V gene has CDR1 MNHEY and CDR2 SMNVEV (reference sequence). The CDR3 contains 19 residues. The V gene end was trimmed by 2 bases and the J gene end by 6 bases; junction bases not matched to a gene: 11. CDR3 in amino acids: CASSLRTGLAGGGGNEQFF. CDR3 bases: TGTGCCAGCAGTTTAAGAACGGGACTAGCGGGGGGTGGGGGCAATGAGCAGTTCTTC.

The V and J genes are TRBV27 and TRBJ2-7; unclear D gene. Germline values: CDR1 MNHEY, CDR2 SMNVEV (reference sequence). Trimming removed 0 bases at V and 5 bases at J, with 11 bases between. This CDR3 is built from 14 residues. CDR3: CASSLSVIWNEQYF. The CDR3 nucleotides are TGTGCCAGCAGTTTATCTGTGATCTGGAACGAGCAGTACTTC.

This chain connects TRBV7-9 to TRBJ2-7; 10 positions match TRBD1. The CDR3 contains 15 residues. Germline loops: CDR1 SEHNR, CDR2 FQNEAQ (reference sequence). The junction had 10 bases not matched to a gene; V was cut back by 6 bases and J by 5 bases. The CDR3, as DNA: TGTGCCAGCAGTCCTACCGGGACAGGGGTAGACGAGCAGTACTTC. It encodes CASSPTGTGVDEQYF.